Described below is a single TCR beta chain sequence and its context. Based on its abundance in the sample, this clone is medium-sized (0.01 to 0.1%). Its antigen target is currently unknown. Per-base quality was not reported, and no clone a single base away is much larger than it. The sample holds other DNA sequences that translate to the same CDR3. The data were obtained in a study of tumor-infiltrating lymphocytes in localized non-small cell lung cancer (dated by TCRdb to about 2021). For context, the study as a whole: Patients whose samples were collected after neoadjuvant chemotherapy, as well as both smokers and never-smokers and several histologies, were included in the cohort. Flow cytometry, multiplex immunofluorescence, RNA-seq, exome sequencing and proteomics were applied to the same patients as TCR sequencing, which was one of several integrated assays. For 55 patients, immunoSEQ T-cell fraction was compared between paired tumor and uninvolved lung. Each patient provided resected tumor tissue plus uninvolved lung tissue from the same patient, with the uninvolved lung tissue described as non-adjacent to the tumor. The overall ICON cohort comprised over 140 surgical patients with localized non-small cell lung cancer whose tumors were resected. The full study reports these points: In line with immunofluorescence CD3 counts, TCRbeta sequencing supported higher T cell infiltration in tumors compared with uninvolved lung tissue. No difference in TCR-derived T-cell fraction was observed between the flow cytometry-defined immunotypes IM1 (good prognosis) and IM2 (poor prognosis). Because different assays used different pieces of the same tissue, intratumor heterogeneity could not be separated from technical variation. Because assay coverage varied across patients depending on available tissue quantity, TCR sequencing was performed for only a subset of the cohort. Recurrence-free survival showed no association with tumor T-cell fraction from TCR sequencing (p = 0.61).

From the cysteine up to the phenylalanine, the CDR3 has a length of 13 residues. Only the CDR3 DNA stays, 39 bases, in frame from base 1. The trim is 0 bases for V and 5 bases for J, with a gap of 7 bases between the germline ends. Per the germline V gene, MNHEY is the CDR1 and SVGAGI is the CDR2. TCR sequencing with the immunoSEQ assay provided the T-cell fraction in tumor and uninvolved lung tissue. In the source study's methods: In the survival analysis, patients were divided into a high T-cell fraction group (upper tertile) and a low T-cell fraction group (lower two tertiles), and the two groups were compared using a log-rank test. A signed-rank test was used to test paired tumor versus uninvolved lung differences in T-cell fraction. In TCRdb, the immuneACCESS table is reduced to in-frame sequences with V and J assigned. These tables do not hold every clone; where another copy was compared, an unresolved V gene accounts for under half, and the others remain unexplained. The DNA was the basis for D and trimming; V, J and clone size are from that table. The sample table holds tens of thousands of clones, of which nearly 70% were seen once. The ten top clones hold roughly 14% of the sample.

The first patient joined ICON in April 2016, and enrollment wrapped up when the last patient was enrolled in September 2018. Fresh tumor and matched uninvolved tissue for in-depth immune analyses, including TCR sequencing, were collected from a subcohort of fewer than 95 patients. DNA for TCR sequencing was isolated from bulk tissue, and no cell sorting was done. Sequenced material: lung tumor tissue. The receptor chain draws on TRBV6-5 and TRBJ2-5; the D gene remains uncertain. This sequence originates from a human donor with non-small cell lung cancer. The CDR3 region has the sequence CASSYSGWETQYF. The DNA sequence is TGTGCCAGCAGTTACTCGGGTTGGGAGACCCAGTACTTC.